This entry lists 30 T cell receptor beta chains sequenced from one sample in a study of T cells in Graves' hyperthyroidism and ophthalmopathy. RNA transcripts served as the template for amplifying TCR beta CDR3 regions. First-round RT-PCR of the TCR CDR3 relied on the HTBI primer set. TCRdb processed the multiplex PCR reads anew with MiXCR; each CDR3 protein has one entry. The sample holds roughly 380,000 distinct CDR3 sequences; 11% to 15% are singletons and the top ten take around 10%. What was sequenced was blood. These receptor sequences come from a woman aged 55-75 years with Graves' hyperthyroidism.

This clonotype was seen repeatedly, ten times or more. This sequence joins TRBV7-8 and TRBJ1-2, with a possible D match to TRBD1 (6 bases). The V gene's germline CDR1 is SGHVS and CDR2 FQNEAQ. V gave up 5 bases and J gave up 2 bases, with 9 bases separating them. The CDR3 is 13 residues long. The chain's CDR3 is CASSQTGNYGYTF. The CDR3 DNA reads as TGTGCCAGCAGCCAAACAGGGAACTATGGCTACACCTTC.

This clonotype appeared many times. The chain recombines TRBV5-1 with TRBJ2-1; possible D gene TRBD2, 5 bases. CDR3 size: 15 residues. Deletions cut 0 bases from V and 8 bases from J, with 15 bases between. Germline V gene data show CDR1 as SGHRS and CDR2 as YFSETQ. The CDR3 DNA reads as TGCGCCAGCAGCTTGGCCGCGGGCAGAGGAGATGAGCAGTTCTTC. Protein sequence: CASSLAAGRGDEQFF.

This clonotype was seen more than once but under ten times. This chain links TRBV18 with TRBJ1-3; D is unresolved. Trimming removed 0 bases from V and 0 bases from J, with 9 bases in between. The CDR3 is 16 residues long. Germline V gene lookup returns CDR1 KGHSH and CDR2 LQKENI. For the CDR3, the DNA is TGTGCCAGCTCACCACCGTACGATCGCTCTGGAAACACCATATATTTT. It specifies CASSPPYDRSGNTIYF.

This clonotype was counted many times. The chain joins TRBV5-1 to TRBJ2-1; 8 positions match TRBD2. Germline V gene lookup returns CDR1 SGHRS and CDR2 YFSETQ. The J segment lost 8 bases and the V segment lost 0 bases, leaving 4 bases of the junction unmatched. This CDR3 comprises 14 residues. The CDR3 spells CASSLEPGGDEQFF. In nucleotides, the CDR3 is TGCGCCAGCAGCTTGGAGCCCGGGGGGGATGAGCAGTTCTTC.

The CDR3 is CASSMSQHRADTQYF. As DNA, the CDR3 is TGTGCCAGTAGTATGAGTCAGCACCGTGCAGATACGCAGTATTTT. The chain links TRBV19 to TRBJ2-3; no definite D call. The CDR3 loop spans 15 amino acids. CDR1 and CDR2 (germline): LNHDA, SQIVND (reference sequence). With 3 bases removed from V and 4 bases from J, the gap between germline ends came to 14 bases.

This clonotype was detected only once. This chain uses TRBV12-3 or TRBV12-4 with TRBJ2-5, with 7 bases matching TRBD1. V was pared by 6 bases and J by 9 bases, with 10 bases of the junction left unmatched. The CDR3 spans 13 residues. CDR3 coding DNA: TGTGCCAGCAGCCGGACAGGTGGGGAGCCCCAGTACTTC. Amino acid sequence: CASSRTGGEPQYF.

The table lists this clonotype with many counts. V gene TRBV6-1 combines with J gene TRBJ2-1; D gene ambiguous. This CDR3 has 13 residues. Germline CDR1 MNHNS, CDR2 SASEGT. V lost 5 bases and J 7 bases, leaving 12 bases between the germline ends. The CDR3 DNA follows: TGTGCCAGCAGTTGGGAATGGGGTAATGAGCAGTTCTTC. Its protein is CASSWEWGNEQFF.

Many counts were recorded for this clonotype. This chain joins TRBV7-8 and TRBJ1-1; TRBD1 is a possible D gene (5 bases). V was shortened by 1 base and J by 5 bases, with 23 bases between the two germline ends. In germline, CDR1 is SGHVS, CDR2 FQNEAQ. The CDR3 runs 18 residues. The CDR3 reads CASSLGSVGSARGTEAFF. The CDR3 DNA reads TGTGCCAGCAGCTTAGGCTCGGTTGGATCCGCTCGGGGGACTGAAGCTTTCTTT.

This chain uses TRBV5-4 with TRBJ1-2, with D perhaps TRBD1 (5 bases). This CDR3 contains 17 residues. Trimming took off 3 bases at V and 7 bases at J, with 25 bases between the two ends. Germline CDR1 SGHNT, CDR2 YYREEE (reference sequence). The CDR3 bases are TGTGCCAGCAGCTCGGGGGGGTCCTACATGGGGACGGGTGGCTACACCTTC. Amino acid sequence: CASSSGGSYMGTGGYTF.

The gene calls are TRBV10-1 and TRBJ2-7, with D possibly matching TRBD1 (5 bases). Trimming left V 11 bases short and J 5 bases short, with 22 bases between. Germline CDR1 WNHNN, CDR2 SYGVQD (reference sequence). This CDR3 has 14 amino acids. DNA of the CDR3: TGCGCCGGACGTAGCAGGACACAGACCGACGAGCAGTACTTC. Its protein is CAGRSRTQTDEQYF.

This clonotype was recorded many times. The chain links TRBV7-2 to TRBJ1-2; tentative D call: TRBD1 (6 bases). Germline V lookup: CDR1 SGHTA, CDR2 FQGNSA. Trimming shortened V by 3 bases and J by 4 bases, and 12 bases separated the two germline ends. The CDR3 is 14 amino acids. The CDR3 nucleotides read TGTGCCAGCAGCTTGGGGGGGCAGAGCTATGGCTACACCTTC. It specifies CASSLGGQSYGYTF.

This clonotype came up many times. The chain is built from TRBV11-3 and TRBJ2-7; D unclear. Germline V lookup: CDR1 SGHNT, CDR2 YENEEA. The CDR3 runs to 11 residues. V was pared by 1 base and J by 6 bases, with 4 bases between. The CDR3 is CASSLGFEQYF. Written as DNA, the CDR3 is TGTGCCAGCAGCTTAGGGTTCGAGCAGTACTTC.

V is TRBV7-9 and J is TRBJ2-2, with D unresolved. Germline V gene sequence: CDR1 SEHNR, CDR2 FQNEAQ (reference sequence). The V end lost 4 bases, the J end lost 0 bases, and 18 bases lay between the germline ends. The CDR3 extends over 18 amino acids. The CDR3 DNA reads as TGTGCCAGCAGCTCCCTCTCCGGGTTGGGATCGAACACCGGGGAGCTGTTTTTT. Amino acid sequence: CASSSLSGLGSNTGELFF.

This clonotype turned up a few times. The chain recombines TRBV20-1 with TRBJ2-3; TRBD2 agrees at 10 bases. V lost 5 bases, J lost 2 bases, and 4 bases stayed unmatched. Germline V lookup: CDR1 DFQATT, CDR2 SNEGSKA (reference sequence). The CDR3 consists of 14 residues. The CDR3 region is CSAPTSGTTDTQYF. CDR3 nucleotide sequence: TGCAGTGCTCCAACTAGCGGGACCACAGATACGCAGTATTTT.

This clonotype was seen ten or more times. V gene TRBV5-6 combines with J gene TRBJ2-3, with TRBD2 matching 9 bases. With V trimmed by 0 bases and J by 4 bases, 6 bases remained unmatched. The CDR3 extends over 16 amino acids. Germline-derived CDR1 and CDR2 are SGHDT and YYEEEE. The CDR3 loop is CASSLDLAGVADTQYF. CDR3 in DNA: TGTGCCAGCAGCTTGGATTTAGCGGGAGTTGCAGATACGCAGTATTTT.

The sample holds many counts of this clonotype. The CDR3 coding sequence is TGTGCCTGGAGTGTGGGGCAGGGCACTGAAGCTTTCTTT. Translating gives CAWSVGQGTEAFF. The V call is TRBV30, the J call TRBJ1-1; tentatively, D is TRBD1 (5 bases). Trimming cost V 0 bases and J 4 bases, with 9 bases left between them. The germline V gene has CDR1 GTSNPN and CDR2 SVGIG (reference sequence). This CDR3 spans 13 amino acids.

This clonotype has a handful of counts. CDR3 protein: CASSQAGLADSYEQYF. In DNA form, the CDR3 reads TGCGCCAGCAGCCAAGCCGGACTAGCGGACTCCTACGAGCAGTACTTC. The chain recombines TRBV4-1 with TRBJ2-7; 10 nucleotides align to TRBD2. Germline CDR1 reads MGHRA; CDR2 reads YSYEKL. CDR3 length equals 16 residues. J lost 0 bases, V lost 1 base, and 3 bases had no gene match.

Notes on this clonotype: A much larger clonotype is one base distant, so this may be a read error. The chain has TRBV2 and TRBJ2-1; D is ambiguous. This CDR3 spans 13 amino acids. CDR1 and CDR2 (germline): SNHLY, FYNNEI. V dropped 4 bases and J dropped 7 bases, with 11 bases sitting between them. The CDR3 is CASSGWARNEQFF. CDR3 DNA: TGTGCCAGCAGTGGGTGGGCCAGGAATGAGCAGTTCTTC.

The V and J genes are TRBV12-3 or TRBV12-4 and TRBJ1-2; 8 bases line up with TRBD1. V lost 1 base, J lost 0 bases, and 4 bases stayed unmatched. The CDR3 contains 16 residues. CDR3 loop: CASSLGTGSANYGYTF. In DNA form, the CDR3 reads TGTGCCAGCAGTTTAGGGACAGGGAGCGCTAACTATGGCTACACCTTC.

This sequence joins TRBV7-9 and TRBJ2-3; D is uncertain. The V gene lost 6 bases and the J gene lost 1 base, with 11 bases spanning the gap. The CDR3 length is 14 residues. Germline V CDR1 and CDR2: SEHNR, FQNEAQ (reference sequence). For the CDR3, the DNA is TGTGCCAGCAGGGCCTCCTGGGGCACAGATACGCAGTATTTT. As protein: CASRASWGTDTQYF.

This chain connects TRBV12-3 or TRBV12-4 to TRBJ2-7; TRBD2 matches at 14 bases. This CDR3 spans 16 amino acids. The V and J ends lost 6 bases and 3 bases, in that order; junction bases with no gene match: 7. CDR3 sequence: CASSRTSGRQGYEQYF. As DNA, the CDR3 is TGTGCCAGCAGCAGGACTAGCGGGAGGCAAGGCTACGAGCAGTACTTC.

This clonotype showed up many times. The chain recombines TRBV5-1 with TRBJ1-1; D possibly corresponds to TRBD1 (6 bases). Germline assignment: CDR1 SGHRS and CDR2 YFSETQ. With 0 bases removed from V and 7 bases from J, the gap between germline ends came to 16 bases. The CDR3 spans 15 residues. CDR3 nucleotides: TGCGCCAGCAGCTTGGACTCCCGGACAGCTATTGAAGCTTTCTTT. This codes for CASSLDSRTAIEAFF.

This clonotype was seen at least ten times. The chain joins TRBV6-1 to TRBJ1-1, with a tentative D call TRBD1 (5 bases). V lost 4 bases, J lost 0 bases, and 12 bases lay in between. The germline V gene encodes CDR1 MNHNS and CDR2 SASEGT. CDR3 size: 15 residues. The CDR3 DNA sequence: TGTGCCAGCAGTGGCAAGGACACTCTGAACACTGAAGCTTTCTTT. It specifies CASSGKDTLNTEAFF.

This clonotype turned up a few times. The V call is TRBV14, the J call TRBJ1-1, with TRBD1 as a possible D gene (6 bases). V was trimmed by 5 bases and J by 1 base, leaving 26 bases between them. The CDR3 runs 19 residues. Germline V gene sequence: CDR1 SGHDN, CDR2 FVKESK. In nucleotides, the CDR3 is TGTGCCAGCAGCGTCCAACATGAGATTCCACAGGGAAAGAACACTGAAGCTTTCTTT. Translated: CASSVQHEIPQGKNTEAFF.

The rearrangement links TRBV5-1 to TRBJ1-2; 8 nucleotides line up with TRBD1. This CDR3 contains 17 residues. From germline, CDR1 is SGHRS and CDR2 YFSETQ. V lost 4 bases, J lost 4 bases, and 15 bases stayed unmatched. This CDR3 reads CASSVRTGGPLSYGYTF. CDR3 nucleotide sequence: TGCGCCAGCAGCGTCCGAACAGGGGGGCCCCTTAGCTATGGCTACACCTTC.

The chain is built from TRBV6-1 and TRBJ2-3, with 7 bases matching TRBD2. The CDR3 is 15 amino acids. Germline V gene lookup returns CDR1 MNHNS and CDR2 SASEGT. Germline trimming cut 5 bases from V and 10 bases from J; bases unmatched to any gene: 15. CDR3: CASSLGSGTGGSQYF. In DNA form, the CDR3 reads TGTGCCAGCAGTCTCGGGTCCGGGACGGGGGGATCGCAGTATTTT.

This clonotype came up many times. This rearrangement joins TRBV2 to TRBJ2-1; 9 bases map to TRBD1. This CDR3 spans 13 amino acids. Trimming at V came to 5 bases and at J to 9 bases, leaving 5 bases not matched to a gene. In germline, CDR1 is SNHLY, CDR2 FYNNEI. CDR3 in DNA: TGTGCCAGCAGTACAGGGGGCTCGGGTGAGCAGTTCTTC. Amino acids: CASSTGGSGEQFF. Filled out from reference TRBV2 and TRBJ2-1, the complete variable domain reads EPEVTQTPSHQVTQMGQEVILRCVPISNHLYFYWYRQILGQKVEFLVSFYNNEISEKSEIFDDQFSVERPDGSNFTLKIRSTKLEDSAMYFCASSTGGSGEQFFGPGTRLTVL.

This clonotype appeared many times. The V and J genes are TRBV6-1 and TRBJ2-7; TRBD2 aligns across 11 bases. The CDR3 has 16 amino acids. CDR1 is MNHNS, CDR2 SASEGT, per germline. Germline trimming cut 1 base from V and 4 bases from J; bases unmatched to any gene: 6. The CDR3, as DNA: TGTGCCAGCAGTGAAGGGTCAACTAGCGGGGGATACGAGCAGTACTTC. It codes for CASSEGSTSGGYEQYF.

This clonotype has only a few counts. The genes are TRBV11-2 and TRBJ2-7; 9 bases agree with TRBD2. V gave up 9 bases and J gave up 0 bases; unmatched junction bases: 12. The CDR3 loop spans 16 amino acids. The germline V gene encodes CDR1 SGHAT and CDR2 FQNNGV. DNA of the CDR3: TGTGCCAGTCAGCCAAGTCGGACTAGCGTCTCCTACGAGCAGTACTTC. Its protein product is CASQPSRTSVSYEQYF.

Many counts were recorded for this clonotype. This chain uses TRBV7-9 with TRBJ1-1; no clear D gene. V gave up 1 base and J gave up 6 bases, with 15 bases separating them. The CDR3 totals 15 residues. Germline lookup yields CDR1 SEHNR and CDR2 FQNEAQ (reference sequence). The CDR3 loop reads CASSLVGRAPPEAFF. Written as DNA, the CDR3 is TGTGCCAGCAGCTTAGTGGGTCGCGCCCCACCTGAAGCTTTCTTT.